This TCR beta chain was identified in a study of CD8+ T cells in alopecia areata. Stated treatment: oral pan-JAK inhibitor, 5-10 mg twice daily. The CDR3 consists of 15 residues. J gave up 10 bases and V 3 bases, and 6 bases lay outside the gene matches. Germline V gene lookup returns CDR1 SGHRS and CDR2 YFSETQ. In each case, RNA was isolated and then reverse transcribed into cDNA as the sequencing template. Profiled with immunoSEQ multiplex PCR; TCRdb holds only in-frame clones, not every one. The sample lists about 160,000 clones, less than 70% occurring once. The V and J genes are TRBV5-1 and TRBJ1-6; 11 nucleotides agree with TRBD1. The sample consisted of CD4+ T cells sorted from blood, taken at week 4, from a patient treated with tofacitinib. This sequence was found in a human donor with alopecia areata. The CDR3 DNA follows: TGCGCCAGCAGCTCCGGACAGGGGGCCGGATCACCCCTCCACTTT. Translated, it gives CASSSGQGAGSPLHF.